The 15 T cell receptor beta chains listed next were all sequenced from one sample in a study of monozygotic twins with inflammatory bowel disease. TCRdb reanalyzed the 5' RACE reads, giving one entry per CDR3 protein sequence and no DNA. The sample data list approximately 340,000 distinct CDR3 sequences. The sample taken for sequencing was blood. The receptors shown here come from a human donor with ulcerative colitis or Crohn's disease, or a healthy co-twin of an affected twin (not recorded which).

The chain carries TRBV11-2 and TRBJ2-3; TCRdb lists TRBD1, though no DNA is available to test this call. The V gene's germline CDR1 is SGHAT and CDR2 FQNNGV. The CDR3 covers 13 residues. CDR3 protein: CASSPRTGDTQYF.

The V gene is TRBV5-1, the J gene TRBJ2-1; TCRdb gives TRBD1 as the D gene, but with no DNA this cannot be confirmed. This CDR3 has 15 amino acids. The germline V gene encodes CDR1 SGHRS and CDR2 YFSETQ. The CDR3 is CASSFDRGRGNEQFF.

The J gene is TRBJ2-2, the V gene TRBV2; TCRdb proposes TRBD1, but this gene call is untestable without DNA. Germline V gene lookup returns CDR1 SNHLY and CDR2 FYNNEI. The CDR3 is 15 residues long. This chain's CDR3 is CASREDRGSTGELFF.

CDR3 residues: CASSLFGGNTIYF. This rearrangement joins TRBV13 to TRBJ1-3. This CDR3 is 13 amino acids long. Germline CDR1 PRHDT, CDR2 FYEKMQ (reference sequence).

The chain carries TRBV5-8 and TRBJ2-1; as DNA is missing, the TRBD1 call by TCRdb cannot be tested. This CDR3 region has 11 residues. Germline loops: CDR1 SGHTS, CDR2 YDEGEE. Here the CDR3 reads CASSLDSDQFF.

The chain carries TRBV7-6 and TRBJ2-6; with no DNA, the TCRdb D assignment of TRBD1 cannot be verified. CDR1 SGHVS and CDR2 FNYEAQ come from the germline V gene. The CDR3 is 17 amino acids. Here the CDR3 reads CASSFGTAVSGANVLTF.

The chain has TRBV7-7 and TRBJ2-2; the TCRdb call, TRBD1, lacks DNA for checking. This CDR3 is 14 amino acids long. Germline values: CDR1 SSHAT, CDR2 FNYEAQ (reference sequence). The CDR3 region is CASSLNQGPGELFF.

The J gene is TRBJ2-7, the V gene TRBV5-1; the TRBD2 assignment by TCRdb is unverifiable without DNA. CDR3 length: 16 amino acids. CDR1 is SGHRS, CDR2 YFSETQ, per germline. The CDR3 here is CASSGKRTSGLYEQYF. The variable domain in full, with the rest retrieved from reference TRBV5-1 and TRBJ2-7, is KAGVTQTPRYLIKTRGQQVTLSCSPISGHRSVSWYQQTPGQGLQFLFEYFSETQRNKGNFPGRFSGRQFSNSRSEMNVSTLELGDSALYLCASSGKRTSGLYEQYFGPGTRLTVT.

The chain links TRBV15 to TRBJ1-2; without DNA, the TCRdb call of TRBD1 cannot be checked. Germline lookup yields CDR1 LNHNV and CDR2 YYDKDF (reference sequence). The CDR3 has 15 residues. CDR3 residues: CATSREQGFNYGYTF. Filled out from reference TRBV15 and TRBJ1-2, the complete variable domain reads DAMVIQNPRYQVTQFGKPVTLSCSQTLNHNVMYWYQQKSSQAPKLLFHYYDKDFNNEADTPDNFQSRRPNTSFCFLDIRSPGLGDTAMYLCATSREQGFNYGYTFGSGTRLTVV.

The J gene is TRBJ2-3, the V gene TRBV4-1; the TCRdb call, TRBD2, lacks DNA for checking. The CDR3 loop spans 17 amino acids. Germline V lookup: CDR1 MGHRA, CDR2 YSYEKL. CDR3 sequence reads: CASSQEFELAGADTQYF.

The chain joins TRBV7-2 to TRBJ1-3; the TRBD1 assignment by TCRdb is unverifiable without DNA. This CDR3 has 15 amino acids. Germline-derived CDR1 and CDR2 are SGHTA and FQGNSA. CDR3 amino acids: CASSSFGGAGNTIYF. Drawing the rest from reference TRBV7-2 and TRBJ1-3, the complete variable domain is GAGVSQSPSNKVTEKGKDVELRCDPISGHTALYWYRQSLGQGLEFLIYFQGNSAPDKSGLPSDRFSAERTGGSVSTLTIQRTQQEDSAVYLCASSSFGGAGNTIYFGEGSWLTVV.

The chain couples TRBV19 to TRBJ1-2; absent DNA, TCRdb's TRBD1 call cannot be checked. The germline V gene encodes CDR1 LNHDA and CDR2 SQIVND (reference sequence). There are 13 residues in the CDR3. The CDR3: CASTAGQGRGYTF.

The J gene is TRBJ2-7, the V gene TRBV11-2; TCRdb designates TRBD1, a call that cannot be tested without DNA. Germline assignment: CDR1 SGHAT and CDR2 FQNNGV. This CDR3 comprises 14 residues. Here the CDR3 reads CASSLTGARYEQYF.

The J gene is TRBJ1-3, the V gene TRBV10-3; checking the TCRdb D call of TRBD1 is not possible without DNA. Germline-derived CDR1 and CDR2 are ENHRY and SYGVKD. The CDR3 runs to 13 residues. CDR3 sequence reads: CAISGGSPSAIYF.

The CDR3 protein is CSARDRRARETQYF. This rearrangement joins TRBV20-1 to TRBJ2-5; TCRdb's D call of TRBD1 is untestable without DNA. The CDR3 covers 14 residues. In germline, CDR1 is DFQATT, CDR2 SNEGSKA (reference sequence).